This T cell receptor (beta chain) was recovered during a study of T-cell reconstitution after alpha-beta-depleted transplantation in children. There are 13 residues in the CDR3. CDR1 and CDR2 from the germline V gene are DFQATT and SNEGSKA (reference sequence). V was shortened by 0 bases and J by 4 bases, with 9 bases between the two germline ends. The TCRbeta library was prepared with unique molecular identifiers. Via MiXCR, TCRdb re-called the PCR reads, giving one row per CDR3 protein. The table shows about 690,000 distinct CDR3 sequences, with 16% occurring only once. The clonotype was recovered from a human donor who donated a stem cell graft to a child with acute myeloid leukemia. Sequencing used PBMCs from the stem cell graft donor, obtained from the stem cell graft. The chain combines TRBV20-1 with TRBJ1-1; unclear D gene. CDR3 loop: CSAREAMSTEAFF. The DNA of the CDR3 is TGCAGTGCTAGAGAGGCGATGAGCACTGAAGCTTTCTTT.